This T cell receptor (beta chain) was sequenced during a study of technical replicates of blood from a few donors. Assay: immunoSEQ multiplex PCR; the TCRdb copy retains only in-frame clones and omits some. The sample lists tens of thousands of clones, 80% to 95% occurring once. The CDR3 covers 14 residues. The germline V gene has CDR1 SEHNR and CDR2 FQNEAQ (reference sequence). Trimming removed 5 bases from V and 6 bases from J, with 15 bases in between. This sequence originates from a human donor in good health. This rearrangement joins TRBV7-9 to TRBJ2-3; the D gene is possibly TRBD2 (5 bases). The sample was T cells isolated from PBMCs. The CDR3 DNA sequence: TGTGCCAGCAGCCCAGAGGGTAGGATGGATACGCAGTATTTT. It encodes CASSPEGRMDTQYF. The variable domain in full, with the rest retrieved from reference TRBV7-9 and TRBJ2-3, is DTGVSQNPRHKITKRGQNVTFRCDPISEHNRLYWYRQTLGQGPEFLTYFQNEAQLEKSRLLSDRFSAERPKGSFSTLEIQRTEQGDSAMYLCASSPEGRMDTQYFGPGTRLTVL.